Presented here are 10 T cell receptor beta chains from one specimen sequenced in a study of CD8+ T cells in alopecia areata. Indicated treatment: oral pan-JAK inhibitor, 5-10 mg twice daily. After isolation, RNA underwent reverse transcription to generate cDNA as the sequencing template. TCRdb keeps only in-frame clones here, not all; method: immunoSEQ multiplex PCR. This sample carries some 110,000 clones, about 60% of them seen once, and the ten largest clones take 12%. The source was CD8+ T cells sorted from blood, collected at week 24, from a patient treated with tofacitinib. These receptors were collected from a human donor with alopecia areata.

V usage is TRBV18 and J usage is TRBJ1-2; D unclear. Germline CDR1 KGHSH, CDR2 LQKENI. The CDR3 consists of 14 residues. V lost 0 bases, J lost 3 bases, and 8 bases lay in between. This CDR3 is CASSPPDRDYGYTF. In DNA, the CDR3 is TGTGCCAGCTCACCACCGGATCGGGACTATGGCTACACCTTC.

The rearrangement joins TRBV11-2 to TRBJ1-2; D is unresolved. Trimming shortened V by 0 bases and J by 2 bases, and 13 bases separated the two germline ends. CDR3 size: 16 residues. The germline CDR1 and CDR2 sequences are SGHAT and FQNNGV. The CDR3 here is CASSLDGAAPNYGYTF. CDR3 in DNA: TGTGCCAGCAGCTTAGATGGCGCGGCTCCCAACTATGGCTACACCTTC. The full variable domain, its missing parts supplied by reference TRBV11-2 and TRBJ1-2, is EAGVAQSPRYKIIEKRQSVAFWCNPISGHATLYWYQQILGQGPKLLIQFQNNGVVDDSQLPKDRFSAERLKGVDSTLKIQPAKLEDSAVYLCASSLDGAAPNYGYTFGSGTRLTVV.

The chain has TRBV7-3 and TRBJ2-3, with D possibly TRBD2 on 6 matching bases. Trimming left V 3 bases short and J 3 bases short, with 13 bases between. CDR3 length: 15 amino acids. Germline V gene lookup returns CDR1 SGHTA and CDR2 FQGTGA. CDR3 sequence: CASSLTEGGTDTQYF. The CDR3 nucleotides read TGTGCCAGCAGCTTGACCGAGGGAGGAACAGATACGCAGTATTTT.

The rearrangement links TRBV7-6 to TRBJ2-3; D might be TRBD1 (6 bases). Germline assignment: CDR1 SGHVS and CDR2 FNYEAQ. This CDR3 is built from 14 residues. V lost 0 bases and J lost 6, with 10 bases in between. CDR3 loop: CASSLALQGDTQYF. Written as DNA, the CDR3 is TGTGCCAGCAGCTTAGCGCTTCAGGGGGATACGCAGTATTTT.

The CDR3 DNA reads TGTGCCAGCAGCTTCCAGATTCAAGAGACCCAGTACTTC. Amino acid sequence: CASSFQIQETQYF. This chain joins TRBV13 and TRBJ2-5, with unresolved D. Trimming cost V 3 bases and J 2 bases, with 7 bases left between them. CDR1 is PRHDT, CDR2 FYEKMQ, per germline (reference sequence). The CDR3 totals 13 residues.

This sequence joins TRBV9 and TRBJ2-1, with 7 bases that match TRBD1. CDR3 length: 17 amino acids. Germline V lookup: CDR1 SGDLS, CDR2 YYNGEE. With V trimmed by 2 bases and J by 7 bases, 15 bases remained unmatched. CDR3 in DNA: TGTGCCAGCAGCGTTACCCAAGACAGGGCGTTCGTGAATGAGCAGTTCTTC. Amino acids: CASSVTQDRAFVNEQFF.

V usage is TRBV7-2 and J usage is TRBJ1-2, with 8 bases identical to TRBD1. Germline V gene lookup returns CDR1 SGHTA and CDR2 FQGNSA. Unmatched junction bases numbered 11, after V lost 5 bases and J lost 6 bases. CDR3 length equals 15 residues. CDR3 residues: CASSTPRTGRDGYTF. CDR3 in DNA: TGTGCCAGCAGCACCCCCCGGACAGGGAGGGATGGCTACACCTTC.

This chain uses TRBV29-1 with TRBJ2-1, with 7 positions matching TRBD1. The V segment lost 7 bases and the J segment 7 bases; nucleotides outside the gene matches: 13. The V gene's germline CDR1 is SQVTM and CDR2 ANQGSEA. The CDR3 sequence is 14 residues long. CDR3 sequence reads: CSASRDSVPNEQFF. CDR3 DNA: TGCAGCGCCTCCCGGGACAGTGTACCTAATGAGCAGTTCTTC.

This clone was found once. The CDR3 loop is CASHKSGGAYNEQFF. In nucleotides, the CDR3 is TGTGCCAGCCATAAAAGCGGGGGGGCCTACAATGAGCAGTTCTTC. The chain joins TRBV27 to TRBJ2-1; 10 nucleotides align to TRBD2. This CDR3 contains 15 residues. Germline V gene sequence: CDR1 MNHEY, CDR2 SMNVEV (reference sequence). Germline trimming cut 8 bases from V and 2 bases from J; bases unmatched to any gene: 6.

V usage is TRBV6-5 and J usage is TRBJ2-2; 7 bases line up with TRBD1. The V and J ends lost 0 bases and 4 bases, in that order; junction bases with no gene match: 5. The CDR3 has 16 amino acids. In germline, CDR1 is MNHEY, CDR2 SVGAGI. In DNA, the CDR3 is TGTGCCAGCAGTTACTCTCCGGGACAGCTCACCGGGGAGCTGTTTTTT. Its translation: CASSYSPGQLTGELFF.